Following are 18 T cell receptor beta chains from one sample sequenced in a study of CD8 T cells in Susac syndrome (dated by TCRdb to the late 2010s). Library method: the immunoSEQ multiplex PCR assay. RNA was extracted using the RNeasy kit, and roughly 0.5 to 1 ug of the RNA was reverse transcribed with random hexamers. The public sequencing data were trimmed at Q25 with fastp and processed into clonotypes with MiXCR by TCRdb, which kept only in-frame beta chains. Rows matching on CDR3 protein sequence are summarized as one entry with the most common DNA and genes. The sample yields 150,000 to 190,000 distinct CDR3 sequences; approximately 96% were counted once. The ten largest clonotypes hold 0.15% to 0.2% of the sample. Sequencing was performed on CD4+ T cells from PBMCs. These receptors were obtained from a human donor with Susac syndrome.

The rearrangement links TRBV9 to TRBJ1-6; 9 positions agree with TRBD1. Germline loops: CDR1 SGDLS, CDR2 YYNGEE. V shed 0 bases and J 8 bases; nucleotides not matched to a gene: 3. The CDR3 is made up of 15 amino acids. CDR3 loop: CASSVEGQGYSPLHF. The CDR3 DNA reads TGTGCCAGCAGCGTAGAAGGACAGGGGTATTCACCCCTCCACTTT.

This sequence joins TRBV6-6 and TRBJ2-7; a weak D match, TRBD1 (5 bases). The CDR3 length is 16 residues. Between the trimmed V and J ends, which lost 5 bases and 3 bases, there was a span of 20 bases. Per the germline V gene, CDR1 is MNHNY and CDR2 is SVGAGI (reference sequence). The chain's CDR3 is CASSPTPARAVYEQYF. The DNA of the CDR3 is TGTGCCAGCAGTCCTACCCCGGCCAGGGCAGTCTACGAGCAGTACTTC.

Points on this clonotype: The junction departs from germline at one end; a sequencing error may be responsible. V and J are TRBV28 and TRBJ2-4; TRBD1 is a possible D gene (6 bases). Germline CDR1 MDHEN, CDR2 SYDVKM. CDR3 length: 12 residues. CDR3: CASSSGGQKVHF. The CDR3 coding sequence is TGTGCCAGCAGTTCCGGCGGACAGAAGGTCCACTTC.

This chain links TRBV24-1 with TRBJ2-3, with D unclear. The V end was cut by 3 bases, the J end by 2 bases, with 2 bases between. The CDR3 sequence is 12 residues long. Germline CDR1 reads KGHDR; CDR2 reads SFDVKD. Here the CDR3 reads CATSDTTDTQYF. The CDR3 region has the DNA TGTGCCACCAGTGATACCACAGATACGCAGTATTTT.

V is TRBV29-1 and J is TRBJ2-5; D remains ambiguous. Germline lookup yields CDR1 SQVTM and CDR2 ANQGSEA. Trimming shortened V by 5 bases and J by 1 base, and 14 bases separated the two germline ends. The CDR3 extends over 14 amino acids. In DNA, the CDR3 is TGCAGCGTTTTGAGGACCTCATCCCAAGAGACCCAGTACTTC. It translates to CSVLRTSSQETQYF.

This rearrangement joins TRBV6-6 to TRBJ2-7; TRBD1 matches at 8 bases. The CDR3 extends over 14 amino acids. The V gene end was trimmed by 6 bases and the J gene end by 7 bases; junction bases not matched to a gene: 11. Germline-derived CDR1 and CDR2 are MNHNY and SVGAGI (reference sequence). Here the CDR3 DNA reads TGTGCCAGCAGCCAATTGGACAGGGTGGGGGAGCAGTACTTC. This codes for CASSQLDRVGEQYF.

The CDR3 region is CASSLGTGHGYTF. The CDR3 DNA follows: TGTGCCAGCAGTTTGGGGACAGGGCATGGCTACACCTTC. The chain uses TRBV12-3 or TRBV12-4 and TRBJ1-2; the match to TRBD1 covers 9 bases. V dropped 3 bases and J dropped 6; count of bases not matched to a gene: 2. The CDR3 is 13 residues long.

The chain recombines TRBV29-1 with TRBJ2-7; TRBD1 aligns across 8 bases. The CDR3 is 13 amino acids. Germline V gives CDR1 SQVTM, CDR2 ANQGSEA. V was pared by 6 bases and J by 5 bases, with 9 bases of the junction left unmatched. This CDR3 is CSVEQGARDEQYF. CDR3 bases: TGCAGCGTCGAGCAGGGGGCTAGGGACGAGCAGTACTTC.

This chain uses TRBV6-5 with TRBJ1-6; 7 nucleotides align to TRBD1. Germline values: CDR1 MNHEY, CDR2 SVGAGI. The CDR3 spans 17 residues. The V and J ends lost 6 bases and 5 bases, in that order; junction bases with no gene match: 13. CDR3 amino acids: CASRYRETTGNNSPLHF. The CDR3 DNA follows: TGTGCCAGCAGATATCGCGAAACGACAGGGAATAATTCACCCCTCCACTTT.

This chain links TRBV7-2 with TRBJ1-5, with D possibly TRBD1 on 6 matching bases. The CDR3 extends over 13 amino acids. Germline V gene sequence: CDR1 SGHTA, CDR2 FQGNSA. Trimming stripped 5 bases from V and 11 bases from J, with 16 bases between. The CDR3 coding sequence is TGTGCCAGCAGCCTAGAGGACAGCCAAGCCCAGCATTTT. This translates into CASSLEDSQAQHF.

The chain is built from TRBV5-1 and TRBJ2-1; 11 bases are a match to TRBD2. Trimming took 0 bases from V and 8 from J; bases not matched to a gene: 10. Germline CDR1 reads SGHRS; CDR2 reads YFSETQ. The CDR3 totals 17 residues. CDR3 sequence: CASSLGLAGGFGDEQFF. For the CDR3, the DNA is TGCGCCAGCAGCTTGGGCCTAGCGGGGGGATTTGGCGATGAGCAGTTCTTC.

This chain links TRBV5-1 with TRBJ1-2; 10 nucleotides match TRBD1. With V trimmed by 4 bases and J by 2 bases, 5 bases remained unmatched. CDR1 and CDR2 from the germline V gene are SGHRS and YFSETQ. The CDR3 loop spans 15 amino acids. CDR3 nucleotides: TGCGCCAGCAGCCTGGGACAGGGGCAGAACTATGGCTACACCTTC. Protein: CASSLGQGQNYGYTF. The complete variable domain, with remaining parts taken from reference TRBV5-1 and TRBJ1-2, reads KAGVTQTPRYLIKTRGQQVTLSCSPISGHRSVSWYQQTPGQGLQFLFEYFSETQRNKGNFPGRFSGRQFSNSRSEMNVSTLELGDSALYLCASSLGQGQNYGYTFGSGTRLTVV.

The chain recombines TRBV15 with TRBJ2-2, with D unresolved. V lost 8 bases to trimming and J lost 0 bases, with 7 bases between them. Germline assignment: CDR1 LNHNV and CDR2 YYDKDF (reference sequence). This CDR3 has 13 amino acids. For the CDR3, the DNA is TGTGCCACCCTATTCCCGAACACCGGGGAGCTGTTTTTT. Translated: CATLFPNTGELFF.

Only one count was recorded for this clonotype. The V call is TRBV27, the J call TRBJ2-7; 7 nucleotides match TRBD1. The CDR3 extends over 14 amino acids. V lost 6 bases to trimming and J lost 8 bases; unmatched junction nucleotides: 13. In germline, CDR1 is MNHEY, CDR2 SMNVEV (reference sequence). For the CDR3, the DNA is TGTGCCAGCAGCCTCATTGGGACAGAAGTCAAGCAGTACTTC. It specifies CASSLIGTEVKQYF.

The rearrangement uses TRBV12-3 or TRBV12-4 and TRBJ2-4; possibly TRBD2 for D (6 bases). This CDR3 region has 17 residues. V dropped 5 bases and J dropped 0 bases, with 17 bases sitting between them. The CDR3 DNA reads as TGTGCCAGCAGTCCATACAACGGGGGACTAGCCAAAAACATTCAGTACTTC. This codes for CASSPYNGGLAKNIQYF.

As DNA, the CDR3 is TGTGCCAGCAGCTTAGCCGTACTAGCGGAGACAGATACGCAGTATTTT. It is translated as CASSLAVLAETDTQYF. The genes are TRBV7-9 and TRBJ2-3; TRBD2 aligns across 8 bases. The CDR3 is 16 residues long. Germline V CDR1 and CDR2: SEHNR, FQNEAQ (reference sequence). Trimming cost V 0 bases and J 3 bases; bases outside gene matches: 5.

This clonotype was detected a few times. The V gene is TRBV11-1, the J gene TRBJ2-7; 7 nucleotides agree with TRBD1. The V segment lost 5 bases and the J segment 0 bases; nucleotides outside the gene matches: 7. Per the germline V gene, CDR1 is SGHAT and CDR2 is FQDESV (reference sequence). This CDR3 is 15 amino acids long. In DNA form, the CDR3 reads TGTGCCAGCAGCACGGGACAGCAAGCCTCCTACGAGCAGTACTTC. It specifies CASSTGQQASYEQYF.

Written as DNA, the CDR3 is TGTGCCAGCAGTTTTCCTTACTGGAACAATGAGCAGTTCTTC. Its protein product is CASSFPYWNNEQFF. V gene TRBV12-3 or TRBV12-4 combines with J gene TRBJ2-1, with unresolved D. There are 14 residues in the CDR3. V was cut by 3 bases and J by 5 bases, with 11 bases left in between.